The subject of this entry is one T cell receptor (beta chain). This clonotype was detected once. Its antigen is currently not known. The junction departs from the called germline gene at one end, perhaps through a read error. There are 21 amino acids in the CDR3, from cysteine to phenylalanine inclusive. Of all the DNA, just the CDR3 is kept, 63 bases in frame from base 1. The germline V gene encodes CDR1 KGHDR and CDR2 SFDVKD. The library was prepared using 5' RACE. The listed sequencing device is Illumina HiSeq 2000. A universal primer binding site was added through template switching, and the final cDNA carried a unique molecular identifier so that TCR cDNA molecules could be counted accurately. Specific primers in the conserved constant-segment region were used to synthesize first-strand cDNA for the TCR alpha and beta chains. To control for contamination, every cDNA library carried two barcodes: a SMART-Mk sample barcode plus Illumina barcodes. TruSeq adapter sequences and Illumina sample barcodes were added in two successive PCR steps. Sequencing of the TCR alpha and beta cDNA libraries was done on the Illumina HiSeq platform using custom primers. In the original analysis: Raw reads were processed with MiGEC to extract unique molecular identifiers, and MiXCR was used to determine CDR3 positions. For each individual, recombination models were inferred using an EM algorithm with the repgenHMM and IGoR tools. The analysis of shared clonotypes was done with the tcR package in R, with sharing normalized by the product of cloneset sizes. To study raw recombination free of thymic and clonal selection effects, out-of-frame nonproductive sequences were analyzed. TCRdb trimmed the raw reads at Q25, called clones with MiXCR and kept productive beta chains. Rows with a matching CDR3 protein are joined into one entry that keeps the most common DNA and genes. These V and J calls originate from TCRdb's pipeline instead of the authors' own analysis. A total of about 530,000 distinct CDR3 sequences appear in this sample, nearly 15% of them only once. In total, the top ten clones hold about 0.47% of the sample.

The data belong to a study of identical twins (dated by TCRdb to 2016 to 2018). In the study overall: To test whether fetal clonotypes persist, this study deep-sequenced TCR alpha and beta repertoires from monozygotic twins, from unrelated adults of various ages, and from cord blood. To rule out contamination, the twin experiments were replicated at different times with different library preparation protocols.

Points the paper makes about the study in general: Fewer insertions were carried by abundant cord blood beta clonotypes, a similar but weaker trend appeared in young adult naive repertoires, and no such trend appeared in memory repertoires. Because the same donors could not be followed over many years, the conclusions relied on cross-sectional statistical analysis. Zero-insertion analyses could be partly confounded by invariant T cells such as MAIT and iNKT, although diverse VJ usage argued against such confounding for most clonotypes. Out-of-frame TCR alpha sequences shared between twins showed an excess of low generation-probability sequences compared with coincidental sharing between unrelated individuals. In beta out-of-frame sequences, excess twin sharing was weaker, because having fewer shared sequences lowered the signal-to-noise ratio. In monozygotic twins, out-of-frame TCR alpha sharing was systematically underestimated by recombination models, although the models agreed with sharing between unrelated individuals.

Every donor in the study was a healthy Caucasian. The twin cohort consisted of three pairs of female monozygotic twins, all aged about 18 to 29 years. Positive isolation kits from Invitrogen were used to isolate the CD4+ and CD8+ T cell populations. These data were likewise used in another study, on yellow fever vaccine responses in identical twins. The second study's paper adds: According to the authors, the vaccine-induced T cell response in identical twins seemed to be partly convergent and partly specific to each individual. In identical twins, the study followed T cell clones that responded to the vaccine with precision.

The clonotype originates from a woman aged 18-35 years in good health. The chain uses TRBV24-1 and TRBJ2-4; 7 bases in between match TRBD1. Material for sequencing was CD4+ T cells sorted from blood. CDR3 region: CATSYLTDRVKGSLAKNIQYF. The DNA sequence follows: TGTGCCACCAGTTATTTAACCGACAGGGTGAAGGGGTCCTTAGCCAAAAACATTCAGTACTTC.